This TCR beta chain was documented in a study of response to subunit inactivated influenza vaccine. Overall study findings and caveats: Every seasonal influenza vaccination brings in few new T cells, the authors suggested.

This clonotype has ten or more counts. Its antigen remains unidentified. TCRdb processed the RT-PCR reads anew with MiXCR; each CDR3 protein has one entry. The sample consists of around 580,000 distinct CDR3 sequences, 12% of them appearing once. There are 13 residues in the CDR3. The junction had 7 bases not matched to a gene; V was cut back by 6 bases and J by 7 bases. CDR1 and CDR2 from the germline V gene are ENHRY and SYGVKD. This rearrangement joins TRBV10-3 to TRBJ2-3; TRBD1 aligns across 7 bases. Sequenced here: PBMCs from blood, sampled on the day of vaccination. The TCR was taken from a man between 50 and 59 years old who received an inactivated influenza vaccine. CDR3 sequence reads: CAIRGGDSYTQYF. The DNA for the CDR3 is TGTGCCATCAGAGGGGGCGACTCCTATACGCAGTATTTT.